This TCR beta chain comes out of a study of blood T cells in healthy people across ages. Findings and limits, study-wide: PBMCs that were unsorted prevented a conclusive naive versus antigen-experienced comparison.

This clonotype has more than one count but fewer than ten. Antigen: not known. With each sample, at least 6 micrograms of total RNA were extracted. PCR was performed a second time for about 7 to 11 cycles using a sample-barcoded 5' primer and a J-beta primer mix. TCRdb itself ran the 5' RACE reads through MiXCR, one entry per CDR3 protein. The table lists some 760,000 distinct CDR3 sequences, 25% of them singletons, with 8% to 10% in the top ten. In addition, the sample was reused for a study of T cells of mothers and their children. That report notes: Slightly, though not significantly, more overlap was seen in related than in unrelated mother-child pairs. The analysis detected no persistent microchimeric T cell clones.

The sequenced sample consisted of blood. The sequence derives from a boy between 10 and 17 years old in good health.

CDR3 DNA: TGCAGCGTTGAATACAGGGGCGAGCAGTACTTC. Translated, it gives CSVEYRGEQYF. V usage is TRBV29-1 and J usage is TRBJ2-5, with TRBD1 matching over 7 bases. The DNA end is a closer match to TRBJ2-7, so the J assignment may be wrong. Germline-derived CDR1 and CDR2 are SQVTM and ANQGSEA. This CDR3 comprises 11 residues.